The 26 T cell receptor beta chains given below trace back to one sample, sequenced in a study of blood T cell repertoires in COVID-19. TCRdb's copy holds only in-frame clones and misses some; the assay was immunoSEQ multiplex PCR. The table shows 110,000 to 150,000 clones, with 80% occurring only once. The sample taken for sequencing was peripheral blood. The receptors derive from a woman aged 45-65 years with acute or convalescent COVID-19.

This chain links TRBV19 with TRBJ1-4, with D perhaps TRBD1 (5 bases). This CDR3 spans 14 amino acids. V was clipped by 3 bases and J by 12 bases, with 17 bases between them. Germline CDR1 and CDR2: LNHDA and SQIVND (reference sequence). The CDR3 reads CASSIQEGFGELFF. The CDR3 nucleotides are TGTGCCAGTAGTATCCAGGAGGGGTTCGGGGAACTGTTTTTT. Using reference TRBV19 and TRBJ1-4 for the parts outside the CDR3, the full variable domain is DGGITQSPKYLFRKEGQNVTLSCEQNLNHDAMYWYRQDPGQGLRLIYYSQIVNDFQKGDIAEGYSVSREKKESFPLTVTSAQKNPTAFYLCASSIQEGFGELFFGSGTQLSVL.

The CDR3 reads CASSPLKGQGGIEAFF. CDR3 sequence (DNA): TGTGCCAGCAGTCCCCTAAAAGGACAGGGAGGGATTGAAGCTTTCTTT. The V and J genes are TRBV6-2 or TRBV6-3 and TRBJ1-1, with 8 bases lining up with TRBD1. This CDR3 is built from 16 residues. Germline CDR1 is MNHEY and CDR2 is SVGEGT. Trimming removed 5 bases from V and 7 bases from J; junction bases left unmatched: 15.

The gene calls are TRBV6-5 and TRBJ1-3; tentatively, D is TRBD1 (5 bases). Trimming cost V 4 bases and J 7 bases, with 17 bases left between them. Germline values: CDR1 MNHEY, CDR2 SVGAGI. The CDR3 has 15 amino acids. This chain's CDR3 is CASSSQAGGMNTIYF. In DNA, the CDR3 is TGTGCCAGCAGTTCCCAGGCCGGGGGTATGAACACCATATATTTT.

The chain recombines TRBV7-3 with TRBJ1-1; D gene uncertain. Germline V gene lookup returns CDR1 SGHTA and CDR2 FQGTGA. This CDR3 has 13 residues. V was clipped by 5 bases and J by 8 bases, with 15 bases between them. CDR3 loop: CASSIGEGGEAFF. Here the CDR3 DNA reads TGTGCCAGCAGCATCGGAGAGGGAGGGGAAGCTTTCTTT.

The V gene is TRBV28, the J gene TRBJ2-7; 8 bases line up with TRBD2. Germline values: CDR1 MDHEN, CDR2 SYDVKM. The CDR3 length is 15 residues. The V gene end was trimmed by 4 bases and the J gene end by 0 bases; junction bases not matched to a gene: 5. Written as DNA, the CDR3 is TGTGCCAGCAGTTACGGGGGGGCCGGCTCCTACGAGCAGTACTTC. Its translation is CASSYGGAGSYEQYF. The variable domain in full, with the rest retrieved from reference TRBV28 and TRBJ2-7, is DVKVTQSSRYLVKRTGEKVFLECVQDMDHENMFWYRQDPGLGLRLIYFSYDVKMKEKGDIPEGYSVSREKKERFSLILESASTNQTSMYLCASSYGGAGSYEQYFGPGTRLTVT.

This chain connects TRBV10-3 to TRBJ2-1, with 10 nucleotides matching TRBD2. This CDR3 comprises 16 residues. Germline-derived CDR1 and CDR2 are ENHRY and SYGVKD. Trimming cost V 4 bases and J 6 bases; bases outside gene matches: 9. The CDR3 DNA is TGTGCCATCAGTGTTTCAGGAGCGGGGGGGGTCAATGAGCAGTTCTTC. It codes for CAISVSGAGGVNEQFF.

CDR3 sequence (DNA): TGTGCCAGCACCCAGTATAGCAATCAGCCCCAGCATTTT. Translated, it gives CASTQYSNQPQHF. The rearrangement joins TRBV6-6 to TRBJ1-5; D gene unclear. This CDR3 is built from 13 residues. The germline V gene encodes CDR1 MNHNY and CDR2 SVGAGI (reference sequence). The V gene lost 7 bases and the J gene lost 0 bases, with 7 bases spanning the gap.

Only one count was recorded for this clone. The J gene is TRBJ1-6, the V gene TRBV19; the D gene is possibly TRBD1 (5 bases). The length of the CDR3 is 14 residues. V lost 5 bases and J 9 bases, leaving 14 bases between the germline ends. The V gene's germline CDR1 is LNHDA and CDR2 SQIVND (reference sequence). Here the CDR3 DNA reads TGTGCCAGTAGTCCCCAGGGAAGCTCTTCACCCCTCCACTTT. Translating it yields CASSPQGSSSPLHF.

V gene TRBV7-6 combines with J gene TRBJ2-2; TRBD1 might be the D (5 bases). V was trimmed by 5 bases and J by 5 bases, leaving 21 bases between them. Looked up from germline, CDR1 is SGHVS and CDR2 is FNYEAQ. The length of the CDR3 is 17 residues. Here the CDR3 DNA reads TGTGCCAGCAGCCACACAACCCTCCAGGGTAGGACCGGGGAGCTGTTTTTT. It specifies CASSHTTLQGRTGELFF. The full variable domain, its missing parts supplied by reference TRBV7-6 and TRBJ2-2, is GAGVSQSPRYKVTKRGQDVALRCDPISGHVSLYWYRQALGQGPEFLTYFNYEAQQDKSGLPNDRFSAERPEGSISTLTIQRTEQRDSAMYRCASSHTTLQGRTGELFFGEGSRLTVL.

The chain recombines TRBV3-1 (or the pseudogene TRBV3-2) with TRBJ1-4; D not certain. V lost 1 base and J lost 4, with 10 bases in between. Germline lookup yields CDR1 LGHDT and CDR2 YNNKEL (reference sequence). The CDR3 spans 15 residues. CDR3 DNA: TGTGCCAGCAGCCAAGGTCCTCAGGTTAATGAAAAACTGTTTTTT. Its translation is CASSQGPQVNEKLFF.

J is TRBJ1-1 and V is TRBV24-1, with a possible D match to TRBD1 (5 bases). The CDR3 is 11 residues long. The germline gives CDR1 KGHDR, CDR2 SFDVKD. Trimming pared 9 bases from V and 6 bases from J, leaving 10 bases between. The DNA of the CDR3 is TGTGCCACCGGGGCAGGGTCTGAAGCTTTCTTT. Translating gives CATGAGSEAFF.

The chain is built from TRBV2 and TRBJ2-4; 10 nucleotides agree with TRBD2. Germline-derived CDR1 and CDR2 are SNHLY and FYNNEI. This CDR3 region has 16 residues. V trimming: 3 bases; J trimming: 5 bases; junction bases outside the gene matches: 7. Here the CDR3 reads CASSDWGLAGENIQYF. The CDR3 region has the DNA TGTGCCAGCAGTGATTGGGGGCTAGCGGGAGAAAACATTCAGTACTTC.

This clone was observed a handful of times. The chain joins TRBV6-5 to TRBJ2-7, with TRBD2 matching 10 bases. Germline CDR1 and CDR2: MNHEY and SVGAGI. V lost 2 bases to trimming and J lost 5 bases; unmatched junction nucleotides: 3. This CDR3 contains 14 residues. CDR3 bases: TGTGCCAGCAGTTACCAGCGGGGGGGCAACGAGCAGTACTTC. It specifies CASSYQRGGNEQYF.

The J gene is TRBJ2-2, the V gene TRBV6-6; a weak D match, TRBD1 (6 bases). Germline loops: CDR1 MNHNY, CDR2 SVGAGI (reference sequence). V was pared by 3 bases and J by 6 bases, with 14 bases between. The CDR3 runs 15 residues. This CDR3 is CASSYHRERSGELFF. The CDR3, as DNA: TGTGCCAGCAGTTATCACAGGGAAAGGTCCGGGGAGCTGTTTTTT.

In its sample, this clone was seen once. The chain carries TRBV6-5 and TRBJ2-5; maybe TRBD2 (6 bases). V was shortened by 5 bases and J by 1 base, with 8 bases between the two germline ends. Germline-derived CDR1 and CDR2 are MNHEY and SVGAGI. CDR3 length: 13 residues. The CDR3 reads CASSRETQETQYF. CDR3 DNA: TGTGCCAGCAGTCGGGAGACCCAAGAGACCCAGTACTTC.

The V and J genes are TRBV28 and TRBJ1-5; TRBD1 matches at 7 bases. The CDR3 has 16 amino acids. Looked up from germline, CDR1 is MDHEN and CDR2 is SYDVKM. The V segment lost 6 bases and the J segment 1 base; nucleotides outside the gene matches: 9. The CDR3 nucleotides read TGTGCCAGCAGCCCATTGGACAGGCTGAGCAATCAGCCCCAGCATTTT. This codes for CASSPLDRLSNQPQHF.

This chain connects TRBV3-1 (or the pseudogene TRBV3-2) to TRBJ1-1; no firm D call. The germline CDR1 and CDR2 sequences are LGHDT and YNNKEL (reference sequence). Between the trimmed V and J ends, which lost 2 bases and 3 bases, there was a span of 10 bases. CDR3 length: 14 amino acids. CDR3 protein: CASSQLVGDTEAFF. The CDR3 region has the DNA TGTGCCAGCAGCCAATTGGTCGGGGACACTGAAGCTTTCTTT.

J is TRBJ1-2 and V is TRBV14; 8 bases agree with TRBD1. Trimming removed 2 bases from V and 10 bases from J; junction bases left unmatched: 15. Looked up from germline, CDR1 is SGHDN and CDR2 is FVKESK. This CDR3 has 16 residues. The CDR3 sequence: CASSQRRQGFRSDYTF. The CDR3 DNA is TGTGCCAGCAGCCAAAGACGACAGGGGTTCAGATCCGACTACACCTTC. The full variable domain, its missing parts supplied by reference TRBV14 and TRBJ1-2, is EAGVTQFPSHSVIEKGQTVTLRCDPISGHDNLYWYRRVMGKEIKFLLHFVKESKQDESGMPNNRFLAERTGGTYSTLKVQPAELEDSGVYFCASSQRRQGFRSDYTFGSGTRLTVV.

This sequence joins TRBV2 and TRBJ1-4, with D possibly being TRBD1 (5 bases). CDR1 and CDR2 from the germline V gene are SNHLY and FYNNEI. V shed 4 bases and J shed 8 bases, with 11 bases lying between them. This CDR3 region has 13 residues. CDR3 loop: CASSVLQGEKLFF. The CDR3 coding sequence is TGTGCCAGCAGTGTCCTTCAGGGAGAAAAACTGTTTTTT.

In regard to this clone: The same CDR3 can be traced to other DNA sequences in this sample. The CDR3: CASSIRGEKLFF. Here the CDR3 DNA reads TGTGCCAGTAGTATTAGGGGGGAAAAACTGTTTTTT. The chain recombines TRBV19 with TRBJ1-4; D is possibly TRBD1 (6 bases). This CDR3 is built from 12 residues. Per germline, CDR1 LNHDA and CDR2 SQIVND (reference sequence). Trimming removed 3 bases from V and 8 bases from J, with 7 bases in between.

The V call is TRBV5-1, the J call TRBJ1-3, with D unresolved. Trimming left V 0 bases short and J 0 bases short, with 4 bases between. Germline V CDR1 and CDR2: SGHRS, YFSETQ. The CDR3 is 14 residues long. CDR3 residues: CASSLVSSGNTIYF. The CDR3, as DNA: TGCGCCAGCAGCTTGGTTAGCTCTGGAAACACCATATATTTT.

The chain recombines TRBV4-3 with TRBJ1-4; TRBD1 matches 8 bases. J lost 5 bases, V lost 0 bases, and 8 bases had no gene match. The CDR3 length is 17 residues. Germline CDR1 reads LGHNA; CDR2 reads YSLEER. The CDR3 DNA sequence: TGCGCCAGCAGCCAAGATCTTCAGGGACAGGAAAATGAAAAACTGTTTTTT. It yields the protein CASSQDLQGQENEKLFF.

This clone occurred many times. The chain employs TRBV27 and TRBJ1-5; 7 nucleotides match TRBD1. The CDR3 contains 14 residues. Germline V gives CDR1 MNHEY, CDR2 SMNVEV (reference sequence). Trimming cost V 3 bases and J 2 bases; bases outside gene matches: 1. This CDR3 is CASSFRGGNQPQHF. In DNA, the CDR3 is TGTGCCAGCAGTTTCAGGGGGGGCAATCAGCCCCAGCATTTT.

Comments on this clone: This same CDR3 is encoded by further DNA sequences in the sample. CDR3 in DNA: TGTGCCAGCAGTTTAAGGGGAAACTATGGCTACACCTTC. Amino acids: CASSLRGNYGYTF. This rearrangement joins TRBV12-3 or TRBV12-4 to TRBJ1-2; D possibly corresponds to TRBD1 (5 bases). This CDR3 contains 13 residues. Trimming took 2 bases from V and 2 from J, leaving 6 bases between them.

V gene TRBV2 combines with J gene TRBJ1-6, with a tentative D call TRBD1 (5 bases). Trimming stripped 2 bases from V and 7 bases from J, with 12 bases between. The CDR3 length is 15 residues. CDR1 SNHLY and CDR2 FYNNEI come from the germline V gene. CDR3 coding DNA: TGTGCCAGCAGTGAACAGGGAGGTGGGAATTCACCCCTCCACTTT. This translates into CASSEQGGGNSPLHF.

This chain uses TRBV4-2 with TRBJ2-2; 7 bases fit TRBD2. CDR1 and CDR2 (germline): LGHNA, YNFKEQ. The CDR3 has 15 residues. V dropped 4 bases and J dropped 4; count of bases not matched to a gene: 6. Here the CDR3 reads CASSLETSSTGELFF. Written as DNA, the CDR3 is TGTGCCAGCAGCCTTGAGACTAGCAGCACCGGGGAGCTGTTTTTT.